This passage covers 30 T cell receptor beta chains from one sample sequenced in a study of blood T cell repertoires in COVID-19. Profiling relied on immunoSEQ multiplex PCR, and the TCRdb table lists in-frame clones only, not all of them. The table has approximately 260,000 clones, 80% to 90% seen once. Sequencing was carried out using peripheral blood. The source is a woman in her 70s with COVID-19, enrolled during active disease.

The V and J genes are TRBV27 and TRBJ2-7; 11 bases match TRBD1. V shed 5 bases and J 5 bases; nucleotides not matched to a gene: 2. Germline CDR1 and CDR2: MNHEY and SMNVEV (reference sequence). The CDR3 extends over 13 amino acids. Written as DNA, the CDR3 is TGTGCCAGCAGTAGGACAGGGGGCCACGAGCAGTACTTC. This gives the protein CASSRTGGHEQYF.

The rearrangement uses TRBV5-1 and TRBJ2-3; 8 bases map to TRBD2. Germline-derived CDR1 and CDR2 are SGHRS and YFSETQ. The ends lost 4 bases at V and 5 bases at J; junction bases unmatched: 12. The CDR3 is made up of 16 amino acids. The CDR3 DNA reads TGCGCCAGCAGCCAGTTGACTAGCGTTAGTGGAGATACGCAGTATTTT. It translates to CASSQLTSVSGDTQYF. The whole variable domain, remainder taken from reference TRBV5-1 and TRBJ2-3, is KAGVTQTPRYLIKTRGQQVTLSCSPISGHRSVSWYQQTPGQGLQFLFEYFSETQRNKGNFPGRFSGRQFSNSRSEMNVSTLELGDSALYLCASSQLTSVSGDTQYFGPGTRLTVL.

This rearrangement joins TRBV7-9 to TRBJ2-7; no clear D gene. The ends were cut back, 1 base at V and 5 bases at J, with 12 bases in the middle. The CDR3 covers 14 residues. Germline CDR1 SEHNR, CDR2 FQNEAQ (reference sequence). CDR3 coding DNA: TGTGCCAGCAGCTTAGTTCCAGGCTCGGACGAGCAGTACTTC. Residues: CASSLVPGSDEQYF.

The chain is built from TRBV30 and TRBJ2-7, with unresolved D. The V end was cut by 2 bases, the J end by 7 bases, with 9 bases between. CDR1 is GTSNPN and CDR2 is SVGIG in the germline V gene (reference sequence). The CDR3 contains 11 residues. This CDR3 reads CAWSPKKEQYF. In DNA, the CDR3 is TGTGCCTGGAGTCCTAAGAAGGAGCAGTACTTC.

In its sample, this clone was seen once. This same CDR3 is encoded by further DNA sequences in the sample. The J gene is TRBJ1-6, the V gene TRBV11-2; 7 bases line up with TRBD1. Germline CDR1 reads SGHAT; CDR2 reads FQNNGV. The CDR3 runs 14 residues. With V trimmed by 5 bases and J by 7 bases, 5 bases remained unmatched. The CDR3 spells CASSRDRYNSPLHF. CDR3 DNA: TGTGCCAGCAGCCGGGACAGATACAATTCACCCCTCCACTTT.

CDR3 protein: CAISEGLQETQYF. The CDR3 DNA is TGTGCCATCAGTGAGGGACTCCAAGAGACCCAGTACTTC. The rearrangement uses TRBV10-3 and TRBJ2-5, with D perhaps matching TRBD2 (5 bases). The CDR3 contains 13 residues. V lost 2 bases, J lost 1 base, and 5 bases lay in between. Germline assignment: CDR1 ENHRY and CDR2 SYGVKD.

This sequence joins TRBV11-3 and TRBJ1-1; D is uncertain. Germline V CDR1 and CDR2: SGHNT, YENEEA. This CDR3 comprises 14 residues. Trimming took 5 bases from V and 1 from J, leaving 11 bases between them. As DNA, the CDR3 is TGTGCCAGCAGCACTCGGACTGGGAACACTGAAGCTTTCTTT. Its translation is CASSTRTGNTEAFF.

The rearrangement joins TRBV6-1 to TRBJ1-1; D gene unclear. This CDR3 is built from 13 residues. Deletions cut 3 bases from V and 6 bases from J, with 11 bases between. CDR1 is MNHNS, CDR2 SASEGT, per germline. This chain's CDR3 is CASSDLRMAEAFF. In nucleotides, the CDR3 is TGTGCCAGCAGTGATCTGAGGATGGCTGAAGCTTTCTTT.

The CDR3 nucleotides read TGTGCCAGCAGTTACAACGCCTCGGACAGGCTGAGCTCCTATAATTCACCCCTCCACTTT. It is translated as CASSYNASDRLSSYNSPLHF. The chain combines TRBV6-2 or TRBV6-3 with TRBJ1-6; 7 bases are a match to TRBD1. J lost 0 bases, V lost 2 bases, and 13 bases had no gene match. The CDR3 contains 20 residues. In germline, CDR1 is MNHEY, CDR2 SVGEGT.

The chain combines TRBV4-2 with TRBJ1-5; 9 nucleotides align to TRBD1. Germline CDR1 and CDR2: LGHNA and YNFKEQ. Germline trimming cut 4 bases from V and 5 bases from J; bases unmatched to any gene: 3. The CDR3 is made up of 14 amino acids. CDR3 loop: CASSRWTGDQPQHF. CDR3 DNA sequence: TGTGCCAGCAGCCGCTGGACAGGGGATCAGCCCCAGCATTTT.

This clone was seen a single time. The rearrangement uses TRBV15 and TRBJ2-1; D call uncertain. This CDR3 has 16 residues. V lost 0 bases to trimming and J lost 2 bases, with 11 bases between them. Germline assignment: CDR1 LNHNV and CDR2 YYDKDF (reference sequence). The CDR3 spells CATSRDLLAAYNEQFF. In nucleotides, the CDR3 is TGTGCCACCAGCAGAGATTTACTTGCTGCCTACAATGAGCAGTTCTTC. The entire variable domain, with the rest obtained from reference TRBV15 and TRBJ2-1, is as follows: DAMVIQNPRYQVTQFGKPVTLSCSQTLNHNVMYWYQQKSSQAPKLLFHYYDKDFNNEADTPDNFQSRRPNTSFCFLDIRSPGLGDTAMYLCATSRDLLAAYNEQFFGPGTRLTVL.

The CDR3 DNA is TGTGCCAGCAGCCGTAGCGGGGCGAGGTACAATGAGCAGTTCTTC. Amino acid sequence: CASSRSGARYNEQFF. The J gene is TRBJ2-1, the V gene TRBV7-3; TRBD2 aligns across 8 bases. The V and J ends lost 5 bases and 4 bases, in that order; junction bases with no gene match: 7. Germline V lookup: CDR1 SGHTA, CDR2 FQGTGA. This CDR3 is built from 15 residues.

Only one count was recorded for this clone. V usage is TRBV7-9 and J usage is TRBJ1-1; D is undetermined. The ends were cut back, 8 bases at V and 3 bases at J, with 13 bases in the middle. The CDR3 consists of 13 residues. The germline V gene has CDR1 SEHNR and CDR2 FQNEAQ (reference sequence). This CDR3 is CASVSQADTEAFF. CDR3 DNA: TGTGCCAGCGTTTCCCAAGCGGACACTGAAGCTTTCTTT.

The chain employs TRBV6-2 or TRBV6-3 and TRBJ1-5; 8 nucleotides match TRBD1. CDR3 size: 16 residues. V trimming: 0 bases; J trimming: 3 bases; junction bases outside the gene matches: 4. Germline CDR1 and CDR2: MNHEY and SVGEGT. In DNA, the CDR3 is TGTGCCAGCAGTTACTCTGCAGGGGGCGTCAATCAGCCCCAGCATTTT. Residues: CASSYSAGGVNQPQHF.

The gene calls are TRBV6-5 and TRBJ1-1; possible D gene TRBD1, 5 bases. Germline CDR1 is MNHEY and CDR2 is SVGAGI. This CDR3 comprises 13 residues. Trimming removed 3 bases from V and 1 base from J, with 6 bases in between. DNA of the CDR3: TGTGCCAGCAGTTATACAGGGAACACTGAAGCTTTCTTT. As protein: CASSYTGNTEAFF.

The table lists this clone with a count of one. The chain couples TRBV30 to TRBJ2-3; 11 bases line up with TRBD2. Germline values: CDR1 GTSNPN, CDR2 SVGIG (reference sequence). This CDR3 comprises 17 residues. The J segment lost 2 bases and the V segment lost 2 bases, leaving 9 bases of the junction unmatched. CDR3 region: CAWSLLAGDFFTDTQYF. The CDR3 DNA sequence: TGTGCCTGGAGTTTACTAGCGGGAGATTTTTTCACAGATACGCAGTATTTT.

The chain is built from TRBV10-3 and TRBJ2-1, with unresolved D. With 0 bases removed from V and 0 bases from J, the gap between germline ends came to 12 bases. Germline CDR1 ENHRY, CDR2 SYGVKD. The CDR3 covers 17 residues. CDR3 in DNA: TGTGCCATCAGTGAGTCGCAGGTGGCAGTCTCCTACAATGAGCAGTTCTTC. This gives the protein CAISESQVAVSYNEQFF.

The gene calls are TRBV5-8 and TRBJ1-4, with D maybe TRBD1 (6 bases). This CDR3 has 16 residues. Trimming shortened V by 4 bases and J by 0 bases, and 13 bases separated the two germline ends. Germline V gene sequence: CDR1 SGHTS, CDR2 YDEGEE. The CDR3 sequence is CASSHGTTATNEKLFF. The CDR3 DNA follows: TGTGCCAGCAGCCATGGGACAACTGCAACTAATGAAAAACTGTTTTTT. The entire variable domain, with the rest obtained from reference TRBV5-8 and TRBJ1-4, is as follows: EAGVTQSPTHLIKTRGQQATLRCSPISGHTSVYWYQQALGLGLQFLLWYDEGEERNRGNFPPRFSGRQFPNYSSELNVNALELEDSALYLCASSHGTTATNEKLFFGSGTQLSVL.

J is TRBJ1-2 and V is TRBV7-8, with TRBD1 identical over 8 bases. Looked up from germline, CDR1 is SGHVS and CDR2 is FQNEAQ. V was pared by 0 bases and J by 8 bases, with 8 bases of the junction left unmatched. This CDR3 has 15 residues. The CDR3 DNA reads TGTGCCAGCAGCTTAGCGGTCAGGACAGGGACAGGCTACACCTTC. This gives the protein CASSLAVRTGTGYTF.

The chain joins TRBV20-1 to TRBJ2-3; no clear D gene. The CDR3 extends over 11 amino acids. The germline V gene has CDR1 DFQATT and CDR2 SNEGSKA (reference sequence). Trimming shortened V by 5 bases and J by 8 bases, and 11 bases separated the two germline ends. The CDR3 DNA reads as TGCAGTGCTCCCCCAAGAGGTACGCAGTATTTT. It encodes CSAPPRGTQYF.

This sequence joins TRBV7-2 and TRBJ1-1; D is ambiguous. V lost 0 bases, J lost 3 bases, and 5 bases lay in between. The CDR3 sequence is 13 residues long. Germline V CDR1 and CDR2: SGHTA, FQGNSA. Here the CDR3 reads CASSLAHYTEAFF. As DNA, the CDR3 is TGTGCCAGCAGCTTAGCTCACTACACTGAAGCTTTCTTT.

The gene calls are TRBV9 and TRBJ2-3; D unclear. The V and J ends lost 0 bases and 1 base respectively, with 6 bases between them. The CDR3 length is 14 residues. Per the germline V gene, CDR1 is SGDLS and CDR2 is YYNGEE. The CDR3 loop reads CASSVDPGTDTQYF. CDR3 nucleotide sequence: TGTGCCAGCAGCGTAGATCCAGGCACAGATACGCAGTATTTT.

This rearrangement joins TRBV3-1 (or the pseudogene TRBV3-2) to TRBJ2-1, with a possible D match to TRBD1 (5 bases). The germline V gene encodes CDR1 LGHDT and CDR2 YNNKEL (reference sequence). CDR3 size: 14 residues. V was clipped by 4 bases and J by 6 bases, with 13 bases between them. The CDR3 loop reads CASSLGLTGNEQFF. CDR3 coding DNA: TGTGCCAGCAGCCTCGGGCTTACAGGCAATGAGCAGTTCTTC.

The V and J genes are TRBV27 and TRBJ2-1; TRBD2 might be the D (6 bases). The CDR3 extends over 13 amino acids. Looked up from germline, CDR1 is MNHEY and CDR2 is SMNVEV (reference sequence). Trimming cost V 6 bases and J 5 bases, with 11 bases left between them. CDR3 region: CASSLLADNEQFF. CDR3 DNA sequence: TGTGCCAGCAGCCTTTTAGCGGACAATGAGCAGTTCTTC.

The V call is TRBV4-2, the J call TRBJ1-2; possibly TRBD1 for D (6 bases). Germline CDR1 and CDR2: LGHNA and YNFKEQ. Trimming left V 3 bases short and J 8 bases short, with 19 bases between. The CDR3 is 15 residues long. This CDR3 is CASSQVTQGSGGYTF. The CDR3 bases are TGTGCCAGCAGCCAGGTTACCCAGGGGAGTGGGGGCTACACCTTC.

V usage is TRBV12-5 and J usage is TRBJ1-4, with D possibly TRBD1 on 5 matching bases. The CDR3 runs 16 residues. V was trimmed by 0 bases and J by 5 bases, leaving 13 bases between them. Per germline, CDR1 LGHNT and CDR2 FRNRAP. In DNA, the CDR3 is TGTGCTAGTGGTTTGGTCTACTGGGGCGCGAATGAAAAACTGTTTTTT. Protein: CASGLVYWGANEKLFF.

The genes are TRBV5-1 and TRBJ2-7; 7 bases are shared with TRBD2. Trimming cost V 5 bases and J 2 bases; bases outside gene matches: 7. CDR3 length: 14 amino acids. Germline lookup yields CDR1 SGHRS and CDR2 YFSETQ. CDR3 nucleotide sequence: TGCGCCAGCAGAAGCGGGACTACAGCCTACGAGCAGTACTTC. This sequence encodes CASRSGTTAYEQYF.

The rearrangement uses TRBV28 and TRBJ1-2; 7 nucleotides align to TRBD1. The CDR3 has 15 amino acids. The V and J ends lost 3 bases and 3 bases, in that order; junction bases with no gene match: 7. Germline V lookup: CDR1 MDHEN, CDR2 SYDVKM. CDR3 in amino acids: CASSFGGGADYGYTF. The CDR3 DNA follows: TGTGCCAGCAGTTTCGGAGGGGGCGCTGACTATGGCTACACCTTC.

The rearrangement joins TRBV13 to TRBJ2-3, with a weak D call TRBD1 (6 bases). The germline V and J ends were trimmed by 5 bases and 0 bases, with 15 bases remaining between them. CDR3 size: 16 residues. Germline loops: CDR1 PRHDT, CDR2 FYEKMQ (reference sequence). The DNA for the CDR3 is TGTGCCAGCAGCGGACAGTTGGATTGGAGCACAGATACGCAGTATTTT. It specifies CASSGQLDWSTDTQYF.

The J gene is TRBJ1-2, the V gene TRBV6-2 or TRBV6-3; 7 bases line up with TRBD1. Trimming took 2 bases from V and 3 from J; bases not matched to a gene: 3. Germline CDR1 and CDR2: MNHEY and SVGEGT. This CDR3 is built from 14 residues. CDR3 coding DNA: TGTGCCAGCAGTTACAGGGGGCGCGACTATGGCTACACCTTC. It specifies CASSYRGRDYGYTF.